A selection of T cell receptor beta chains follows, all from one sample in a study of blood T cell repertoires in COVID-19. Produced via immunoSEQ multiplex PCR; TCRdb's table is partial and in-frame only. Here the sample spans 350,000 to 450,000 clones, approximately 90% being singletons. Material for sequencing was PBMCs or T cells enriched from blood (not recorded which). The receptors stem from a middle-aged woman who had been exposed to COVID-19. Each CDR3 is given with its conserved first and last residue. D genes are given only for firm matches. Expanded clones are given a class, and other clones once, few, many or no size at all.

>.|TRBJ2-1|TRBV19|14|.
TGTGCCAGTAGTATTCACGGACTCGTGGGTGAGCAGTTCTTC
CASSIHGLVGEQFF
>.|TRBJ1-1|TRBV27|15|.
TGTGCCAGCAGTCCAACAGGGTTTGAGACCACTGAAGCTTTCTTT
CASSPTGFETTEAFF
>.|TRBJ1-5|TRBV13|13|.
TGTGCCAGCAGCTTAGGCCTCGGTCAGCCCCAGCATTTT
CASSLGLGQPQHF
>.|TRBJ1-1|TRBV5-8|16|TRBD1
TGTGCCAGCAGCTTGGGGGACAGGGAGATGAACACTGAAGCTTTCTTT
CASSLGDREMNTEAFF
>.|TRBJ2-3|TRBV10-3|18|TRBD2
TGTGCCATCAGTGGGTCCGGGACTAGCGGAGCTAGCACAGATACGCAGTATTTT
CAISGSGTSGASTDTQYF
>.|TRBJ2-4|TRBV5-4|17|.
TGTGCCAGCAGCTTGGGAGAGGGGGTTGGGGCCAAAAACATTCAGTACTTC
CASSLGEGVGAKNIQYF
>.|TRBJ1-1|TRBV6-6|15|.
TGTGCCACCTTAGACAGCCGCTACATGAACACTGAAGCTTTCTTT
CATLDSRYMNTEAFF
>once|TRBJ1-4|TRBV7-2|14|.
TGTGCCAGCAGCTCCTACGAGTTCCGGGAAAAACTGTTTTTT
CASSSYEFREKLFF
>once|TRBJ2-7|TRBV5-1|15|TRBD1
TGCGCCAGCAGCTCGAGGACAGGGGGCCCCTACGAGCAGTACTTC
CASSSRTGGPYEQYF
>.|TRBJ1-2|TRBV10-3|12|.
TGTGCCATCAGTGAGGGCAACTATGGCTACACCTTC
CAISEGNYGYTF
>.|TRBJ1-2|TRBV24-1|13|.
TGTGCCACCAGTGATTACGGAGATATCGGCTACACCTTC
CATSDYGDIGYTF
>.|TRBJ1-2|TRBV5-4|17|.
TGTGCCAGCACAAAAGGGACAAGGGGGGGCTCTAACTATGGCTACACCTTC
CASTKGTRGGSNYGYTF
>.|TRBJ1-3|TRBV2|13|.
TGTGCCAGCGCGAGGAGTGGGGGAAACACCATATATTTT
CASARSGGNTIYF
>.|TRBJ1-2|TRBV7-2|15|.
TGTGCCAGCAGCTTAGACCCAGGAGGTCCCAATGGCTACACCTTC
CASSLDPGGPNGYTF
>.|TRBJ1-1|TRBV23-1|16|TRBD1
TGCGCCAGCAGTCAATCGGGGGACAGCCCGAACACTGAAGCTTTCTTT
CASSQSGDSPNTEAFF
>.|TRBJ2-1|TRBV19|15|TRBD1
TGTGCCAGTAGTATGTGGACAGGGAACTACAATGAGCAGTTCTTC
CASSMWTGNYNEQFF
>.|TRBJ2-5|TRBV30|12|.
TGTGCCGGTAGGGGTTCATTTGAGACCCAGTACTTC
CAGRGSFETQYF
>.|TRBJ2-5|TRBV5-4|16|TRBD2
TGTGCCAGCAGCCGTAGACTAGCGGGAGGAGGAGAGACCCAGTACTTC
CASSRRLAGGGETQYF
>.|TRBJ1-3|TRBV24-1|14|.
TGTGCCACCAGCCCGACAGGTCCCGGAAACACCATATATTTT
CATSPTGPGNTIYF
>.|TRBJ2-7|TRBV7-9|14|TRBD1
TGTGCCAGCAGCTGGGGGACAGGACCCTACGAGCAGTACTTC
CASSWGTGPYEQYF
>once|TRBJ1-2|TRBV11-3|13|.
TGTGCCAGCAGGTCCCCCGAAGCTTATGGCTACACCTTC
CASRSPEAYGYTF
>.|TRBJ2-2|TRBV18|14|.
TGTGCCAGCTCACCATCCCGCGACACCGGGGAGCTGTTTTTT
CASSPSRDTGELFF
>.|TRBJ2-5|TRBV2|14|.
TGTGCCAGCGGAGCACGAAGCGGCCAAGAGACCCAGTACTTC
CASGARSGQETQYF
>many|TRBJ2-1|TRBV6-4|15|TRBD2
TGTGCCAGCAGTGGGACTAGCGGGAGTTACAATGAGCAGTTCTTC
CASSGTSGSYNEQFF
>.|TRBJ1-3|TRBV28|14|.
TGTGCCTCCTTGAGACAGGACTCTGGAAACACCATATATTTT
CASLRQDSGNTIYF
>.|TRBJ1-4|TRBV5-1|16|TRBD1
TGCGCCAGCAGCTTCACGGACAGGGGAGACAATGAAAAACTGTTTTTT
CASSFTDRGDNEKLFF
>.|TRBJ1-3|TRBV3-1/TRBV3-2|16|.
TGTGCCAGCAGCCAAGATCTCGGGGGGACTGGAAACACCATATATTTT
CASSQDLGGTGNTIYF
>.|TRBJ1-3|TRBV7-9|18|TRBD1
TGTGCCAGCAGCTCAAAGCCACCGGGACAGAGCTCTGGAAACACCATATATTTT
CASSSKPPGQSSGNTIYF
>.|TRBJ1-1|TRBV30|15|TRBD1
TGTGCCTGGAGTGACAGGGGGCTAAGGGGGACTGAAGCTTTCTTT
CAWSDRGLRGTEAFF
>.|TRBJ2-3|TRBV5-4|17|TRBD2
TGTGCCAGCAGCTTGGTTCCGGGACTAGCGGGAGCAGATACGCAGTATTTT
CASSLVPGLAGADTQYF
>once|TRBJ1-3|TRBV5-1|15|TRBD1
TGCGCCAGCAGCCCGGGACAGGGAGCCGCGGACACCATATATTTT
CASSPGQGAADTIYF
>.|TRBJ1-3|TRBV13|14|.
TGTGCCAGCAGCTTAAAGATCCACTTCAACACCATATATTTT
CASSLKIHFNTIYF
>once|TRBJ2-3|TRBV7-3|13|.
TGTGCCAGCAGCTTAACGTCGGGAGATACGCAGTATTTT
CASSLTSGDTQYF
>.|TRBJ1-6|TRBV12-2|16|.
TGTGCAAGTCGCTCCCCGGGACAGGGAATTTATTCACCCCTCCACTTT
CASRSPGQGIYSPLHF
>.|TRBJ2-3|TRBV6-2/TRBV6-3|15|.
TGTGCCAGCAGTTACCAGGGTAGAAGGACAGATACGCAGTATTTT
CASSYQGRRTDTQYF
>.|TRBJ1-2|TRBV7-8|13|TRBD1
TGTGCCAGCAGCAGACAGGGGCTCGATGGCTACACCTTC
CASSRQGLDGYTF